This TCR beta chain was documented in a study of blood T cell repertoires in COVID-19. In the study overall: The samples span acute and convalescent COVID-19 from the United States, Italy and Spain. T cells, B-cell-depleted T cells, or PBMCs provided the cDNA or gDNA that served as material.

Seattle-derived patients entered the study during active infection and were followed longitudinally. V was shortened by 3 bases and J by 4 bases, with 13 bases between the two germline ends. The germline gives CDR1 LNHDA, CDR2 SQIVND (reference sequence). The CDR3 spans 15 residues. Authors' processing steps: Amplifying reference gene primers gave estimates of nucleated cell counts. Here immunoSEQ multiplex PCR was the method, and the copy in TCRdb shows in-frame clones only, minus some. From that table come the V and J calls and clone size; the DNA was used to work out D and trimming. The sample includes about 430,000 clones, 70% to 90% of them seen just once.

The receptor was derived from a man aged 18 to 30 with COVID-19, enrolled during active disease. The chain carries TRBV19 and TRBJ2-1; the D gene is possibly TRBD2 (6 bases). The specimen was peripheral blood. CDR3 sequence (DNA): TGTGCCAGTAGTATGGGGATAGCGGAATACAATGAGCAGTTCTTC. Translated: CASSMGIAEYNEQFF.